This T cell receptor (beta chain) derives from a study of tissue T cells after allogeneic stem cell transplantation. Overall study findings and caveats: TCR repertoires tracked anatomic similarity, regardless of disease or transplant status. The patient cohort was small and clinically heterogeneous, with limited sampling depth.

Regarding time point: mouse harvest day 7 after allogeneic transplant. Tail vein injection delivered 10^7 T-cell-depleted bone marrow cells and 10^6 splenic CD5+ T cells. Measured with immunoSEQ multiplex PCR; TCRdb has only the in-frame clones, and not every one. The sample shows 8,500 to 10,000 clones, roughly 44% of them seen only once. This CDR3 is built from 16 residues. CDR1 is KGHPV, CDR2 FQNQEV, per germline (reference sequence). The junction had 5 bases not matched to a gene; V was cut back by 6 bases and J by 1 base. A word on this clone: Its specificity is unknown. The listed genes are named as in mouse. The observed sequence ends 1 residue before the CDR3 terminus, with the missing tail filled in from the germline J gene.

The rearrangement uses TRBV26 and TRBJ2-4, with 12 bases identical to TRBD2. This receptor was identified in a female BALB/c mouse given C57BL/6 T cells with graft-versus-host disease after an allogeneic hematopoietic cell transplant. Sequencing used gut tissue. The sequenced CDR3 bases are TGTGCCAGCAGAGACTGGGGGGGCGCCGGTCAAAACACCTTGTAC. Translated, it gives CASRDWGGAGQNTLY. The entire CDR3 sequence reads CASRDWGGAGQNTLYF.